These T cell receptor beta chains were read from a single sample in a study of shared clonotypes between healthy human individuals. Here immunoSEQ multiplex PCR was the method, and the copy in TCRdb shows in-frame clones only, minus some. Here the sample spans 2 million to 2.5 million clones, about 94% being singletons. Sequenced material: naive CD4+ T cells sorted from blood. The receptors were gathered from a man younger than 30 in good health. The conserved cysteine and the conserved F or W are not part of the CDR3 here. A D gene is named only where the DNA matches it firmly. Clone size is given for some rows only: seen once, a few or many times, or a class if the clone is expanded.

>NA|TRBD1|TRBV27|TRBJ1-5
ASGPGQYPNGPQH
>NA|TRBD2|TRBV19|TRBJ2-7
ASRAGTSAYEQY
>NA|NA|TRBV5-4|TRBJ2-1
ASSSGLGNNEQF
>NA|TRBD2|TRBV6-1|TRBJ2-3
ASKRIAGVPDTQY
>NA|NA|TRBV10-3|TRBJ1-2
ASMRGTFFNYGYT
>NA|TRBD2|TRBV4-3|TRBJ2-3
ASSQDQGGTDTQY
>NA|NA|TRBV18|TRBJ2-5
ASSPPPGVQETQY
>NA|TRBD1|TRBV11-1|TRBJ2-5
ASSVLRTGLQY
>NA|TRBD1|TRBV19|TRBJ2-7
ASSNALGQSYEQY
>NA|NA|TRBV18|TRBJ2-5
ASSQTRQETQY
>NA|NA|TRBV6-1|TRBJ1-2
ASSEWGGGYT
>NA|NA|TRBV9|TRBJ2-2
ASSQSKDTRVYGTGELF
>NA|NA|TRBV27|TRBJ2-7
ASSFWGRVGEQY
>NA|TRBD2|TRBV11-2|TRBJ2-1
ASSYSASGGYNEQF
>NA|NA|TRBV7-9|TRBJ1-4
ASSLAGTTNEKLF
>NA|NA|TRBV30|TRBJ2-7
AWSVGQSYEQY
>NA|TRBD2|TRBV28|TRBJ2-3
ASSMSGGAGNTQY
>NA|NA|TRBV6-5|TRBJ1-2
ASRYSASGTNYGYT
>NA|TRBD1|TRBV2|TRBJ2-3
ASRPGTGGPDTQY
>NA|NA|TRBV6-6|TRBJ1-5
ASRPLSGIGQPQH
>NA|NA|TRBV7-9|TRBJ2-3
ASSLAYTGDRPSTDTQY
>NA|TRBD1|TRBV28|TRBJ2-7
ASSLGTGGYEQY
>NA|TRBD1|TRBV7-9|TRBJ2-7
ASTQGANSYEQY
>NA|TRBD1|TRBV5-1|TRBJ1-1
ASSLVGQGGTEAF
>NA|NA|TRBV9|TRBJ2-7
ASSVGFEAAVQY
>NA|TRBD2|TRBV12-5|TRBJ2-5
ASGLGLAGGQETQY
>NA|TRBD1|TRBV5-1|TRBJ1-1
ASSLGTGRLNTEAF
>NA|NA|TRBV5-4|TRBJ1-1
ASSSEGTEAF
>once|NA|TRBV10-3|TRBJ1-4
AISEGGYEKLF
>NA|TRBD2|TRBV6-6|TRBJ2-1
ASSQLAENYNEQF
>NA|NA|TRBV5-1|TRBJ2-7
ASSLVGVSNYEQY
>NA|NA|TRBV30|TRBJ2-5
ASRARETQY
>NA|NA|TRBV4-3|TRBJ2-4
ASSVTEGSLAKNIQY
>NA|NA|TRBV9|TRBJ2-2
ASSGTNTGELF
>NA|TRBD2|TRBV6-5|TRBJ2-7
ATGEGSYEQY
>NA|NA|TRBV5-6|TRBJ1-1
ASSFSQIGGNTEAF
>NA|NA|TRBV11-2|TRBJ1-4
ASSLGGTTNEKLF
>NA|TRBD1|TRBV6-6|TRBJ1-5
ASRGQGALQPQH
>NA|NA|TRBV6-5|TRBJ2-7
ASSYRTGSSYEQY
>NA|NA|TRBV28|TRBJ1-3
ASGTHTIY